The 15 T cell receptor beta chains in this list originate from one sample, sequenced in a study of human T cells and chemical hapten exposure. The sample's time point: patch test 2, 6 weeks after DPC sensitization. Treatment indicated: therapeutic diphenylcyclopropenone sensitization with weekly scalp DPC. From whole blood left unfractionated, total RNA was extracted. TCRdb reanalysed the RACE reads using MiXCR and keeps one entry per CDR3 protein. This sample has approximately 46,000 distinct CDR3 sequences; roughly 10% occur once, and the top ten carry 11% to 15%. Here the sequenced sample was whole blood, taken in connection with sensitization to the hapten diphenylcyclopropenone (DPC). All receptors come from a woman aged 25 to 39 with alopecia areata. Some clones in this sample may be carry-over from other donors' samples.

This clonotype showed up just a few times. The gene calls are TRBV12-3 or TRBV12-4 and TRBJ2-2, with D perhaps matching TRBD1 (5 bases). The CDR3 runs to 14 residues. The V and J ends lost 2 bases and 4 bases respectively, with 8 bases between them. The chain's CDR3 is CASSLSRATGELFF. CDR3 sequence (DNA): TGTGCCAGCAGTTTATCCAGGGCCACCGGGGAGCTGTTTTTT.

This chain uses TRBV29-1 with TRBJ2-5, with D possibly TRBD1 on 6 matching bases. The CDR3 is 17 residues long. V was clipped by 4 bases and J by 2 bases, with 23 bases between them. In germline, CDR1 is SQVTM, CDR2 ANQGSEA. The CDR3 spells CSVVLHRVPLGQETQYF. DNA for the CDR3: TGCAGCGTTGTCCTCCACAGGGTCCCTTTGGGGCAAGAGACCCAGTACTTC.

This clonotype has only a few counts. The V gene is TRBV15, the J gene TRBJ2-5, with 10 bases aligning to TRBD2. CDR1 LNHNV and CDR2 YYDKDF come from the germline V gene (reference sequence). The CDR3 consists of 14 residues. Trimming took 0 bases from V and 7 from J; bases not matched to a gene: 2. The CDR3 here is CATSRDPSGGTQYF. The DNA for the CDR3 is TGTGCCACCAGCAGAGATCCTAGCGGGGGGACCCAGTACTTC.

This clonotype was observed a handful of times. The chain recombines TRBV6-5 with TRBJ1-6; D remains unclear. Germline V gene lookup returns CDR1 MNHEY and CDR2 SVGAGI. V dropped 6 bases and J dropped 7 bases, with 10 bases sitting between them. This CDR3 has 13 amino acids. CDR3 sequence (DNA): TGTGCCAGCAGAGGTACCGTAAATTCACCCCTCCACTTT. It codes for CASRGTVNSPLHF.

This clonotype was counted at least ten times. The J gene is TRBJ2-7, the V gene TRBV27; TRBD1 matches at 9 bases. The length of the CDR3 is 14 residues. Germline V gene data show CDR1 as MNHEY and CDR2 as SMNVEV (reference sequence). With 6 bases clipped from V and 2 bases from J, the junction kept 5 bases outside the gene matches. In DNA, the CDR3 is TGTGCCAGCAGGCCGGGACAGGGAGCCTACGAGCAGTACTTC. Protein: CASRPGQGAYEQYF.

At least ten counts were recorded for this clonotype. The CDR3 is CASSEGLAGGDTQYF. CDR3 in DNA: TGTGCCAGCAGTGAAGGGCTAGCGGGGGGAGATACGCAGTATTTT. This chain uses TRBV2 with TRBJ2-3; 11 bases line up with TRBD2. CDR1 SNHLY and CDR2 FYNNEI come from the germline V gene. With 1 base clipped from V and 5 bases from J, the junction kept 2 bases outside the gene matches. This CDR3 has 15 amino acids.

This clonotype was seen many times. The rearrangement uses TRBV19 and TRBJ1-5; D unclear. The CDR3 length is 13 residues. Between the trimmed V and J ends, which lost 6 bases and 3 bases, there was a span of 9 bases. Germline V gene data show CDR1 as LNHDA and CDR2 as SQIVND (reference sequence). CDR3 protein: CASSGRPNQPQHF. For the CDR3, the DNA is TGTGCCAGTAGCGGCAGGCCCAATCAGCCCCAGCATTTT.

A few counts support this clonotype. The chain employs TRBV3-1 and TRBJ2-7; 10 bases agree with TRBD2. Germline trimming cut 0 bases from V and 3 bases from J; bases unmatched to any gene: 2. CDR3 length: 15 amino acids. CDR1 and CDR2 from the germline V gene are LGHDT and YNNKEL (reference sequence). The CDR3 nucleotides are TGTGCCAGCAGCCAAGATGCTAGCGGGGGCTACGAGCAGTACTTC. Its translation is CASSQDASGGYEQYF.

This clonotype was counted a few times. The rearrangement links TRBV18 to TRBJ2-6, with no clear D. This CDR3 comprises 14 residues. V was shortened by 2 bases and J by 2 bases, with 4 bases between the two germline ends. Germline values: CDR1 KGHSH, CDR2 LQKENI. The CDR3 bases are TGTGCCAGCTCACCAGGAGCTGGGGCCAACGTCCTGACTTTC. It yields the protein CASSPGAGANVLTF.

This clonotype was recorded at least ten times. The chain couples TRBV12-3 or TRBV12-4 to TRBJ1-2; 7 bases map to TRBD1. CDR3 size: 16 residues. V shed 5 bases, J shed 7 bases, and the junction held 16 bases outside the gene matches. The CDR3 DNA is TGTGCCAGCAGTCCCTCGGGAGGGACAGCCCCAGCTGGCTACACCTTC. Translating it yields CASSPSGGTAPAGYTF.

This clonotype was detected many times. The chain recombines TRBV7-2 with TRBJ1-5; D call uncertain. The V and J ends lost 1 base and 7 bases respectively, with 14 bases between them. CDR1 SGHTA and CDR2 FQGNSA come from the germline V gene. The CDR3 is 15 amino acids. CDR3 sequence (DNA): TGTGCCAGCAGCTTAGATAACGGTTCGCGGCAGCCCCAGCATTTT. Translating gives CASSLDNGSRQPQHF.

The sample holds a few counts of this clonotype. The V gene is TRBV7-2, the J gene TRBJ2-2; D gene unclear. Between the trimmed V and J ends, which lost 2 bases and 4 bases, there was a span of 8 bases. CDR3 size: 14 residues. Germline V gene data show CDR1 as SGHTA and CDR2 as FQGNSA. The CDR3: CASSLLRSTGELFF. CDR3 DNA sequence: TGTGCCAGCAGCTTACTCCGGAGCACCGGGGAGCTGTTTTTT. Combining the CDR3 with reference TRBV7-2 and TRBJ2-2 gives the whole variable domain GAGVSQSPSNKVTEKGKDVELRCDPISGHTALYWYRQSLGQGLEFLIYFQGNSAPDKSGLPSDRFSAERTGGSVSTLTIQRTQQEDSAVYLCASSLLRSTGELFFGEGSRLTVL.

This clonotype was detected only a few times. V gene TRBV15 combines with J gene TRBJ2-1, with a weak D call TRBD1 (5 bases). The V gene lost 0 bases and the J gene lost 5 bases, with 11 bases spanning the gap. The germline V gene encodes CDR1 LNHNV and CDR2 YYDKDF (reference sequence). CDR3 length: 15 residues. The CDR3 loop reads CATSRDLGRDNEQFF. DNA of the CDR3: TGTGCCACCAGCAGAGATTTGGGCAGGGACAATGAGCAGTTCTTC.

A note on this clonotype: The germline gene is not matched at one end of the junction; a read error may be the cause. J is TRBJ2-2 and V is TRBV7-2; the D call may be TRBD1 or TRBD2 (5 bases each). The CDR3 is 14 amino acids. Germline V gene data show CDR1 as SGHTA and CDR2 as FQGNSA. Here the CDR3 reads CASSPTRGTGELVF. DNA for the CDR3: TGTGCCAGCAGCCCCACCCGGGGCACCGGGGAGCTGGTTTTT.

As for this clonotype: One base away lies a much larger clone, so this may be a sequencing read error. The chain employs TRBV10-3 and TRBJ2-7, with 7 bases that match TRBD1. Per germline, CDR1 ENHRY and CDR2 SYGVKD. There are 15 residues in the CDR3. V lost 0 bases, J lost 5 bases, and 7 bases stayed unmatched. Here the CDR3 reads CAISESQDRSHEQYF. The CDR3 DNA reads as TGTGCCATCAGTGAGTCGCAGGACAGGAGCCACGAGCAGTACTTC.